This TCR beta chain is drawn from a study of human T cells and chemical hapten exposure. TCRdb itself ran the RACE reads through MiXCR, one entry per CDR3 protein. Of 84,000 or so distinct CDR3 sequences in the sample, roughly a tenth are singletons; the top ten hold roughly 2.2%. Time point noted: patch test 1, 2 weeks after DPC sensitization. The treatment is: therapeutic diphenylcyclopropenone sensitization with weekly scalp DPC. This clonotype was detected many times. Sequenced material: whole blood, taken in connection with sensitization to the hapten diphenylcyclopropenone (DPC). The sequence was collected from a man aged 35-49 years with alopecia areata. Some clones in this sample may be carry-over from other donors' samples.

The chain's CDR3 is CSARVGAGQPQHF. The CDR3 DNA reads as TGCAGTGCTAGAGTGGGGGCAGGACAGCCCCAGCATTTT. V usage is TRBV20-1 and J usage is TRBJ1-5, with D maybe TRBD1 (6 bases). The germline gives CDR1 DFQATT, CDR2 SNEGSKA (reference sequence). V was clipped by 1 base and J by 7 bases, with 11 bases between them. The CDR3 is 13 amino acids.